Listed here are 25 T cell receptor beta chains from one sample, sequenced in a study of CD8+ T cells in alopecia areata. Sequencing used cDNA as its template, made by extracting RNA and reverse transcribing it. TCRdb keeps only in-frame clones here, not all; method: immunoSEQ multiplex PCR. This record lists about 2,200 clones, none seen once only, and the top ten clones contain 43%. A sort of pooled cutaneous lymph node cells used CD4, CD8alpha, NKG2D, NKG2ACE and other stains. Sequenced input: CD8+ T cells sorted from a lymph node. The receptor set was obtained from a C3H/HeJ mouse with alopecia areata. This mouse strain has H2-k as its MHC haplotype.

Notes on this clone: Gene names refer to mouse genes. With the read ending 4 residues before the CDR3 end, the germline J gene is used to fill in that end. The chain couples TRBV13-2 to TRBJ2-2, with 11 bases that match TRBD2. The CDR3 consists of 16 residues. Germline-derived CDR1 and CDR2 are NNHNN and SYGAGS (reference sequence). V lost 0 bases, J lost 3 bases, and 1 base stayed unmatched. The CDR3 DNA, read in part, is TGTGCCAGCGGTGATGCGGGACTGGGGGACACCGGG. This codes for CASGDAGLGDTG. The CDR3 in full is CASGDAGLGDTGQLYF.

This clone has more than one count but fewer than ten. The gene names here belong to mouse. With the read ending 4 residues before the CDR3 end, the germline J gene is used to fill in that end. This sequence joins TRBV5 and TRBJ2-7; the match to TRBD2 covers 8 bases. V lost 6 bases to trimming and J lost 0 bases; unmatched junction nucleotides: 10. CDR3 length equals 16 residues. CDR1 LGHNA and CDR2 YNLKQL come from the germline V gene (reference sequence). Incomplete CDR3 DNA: TGTGCCAGCAGGCCTGGGGGGCCCTTAGCCTCCTAT. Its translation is CASRPGGPLASY. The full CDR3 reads CASRPGGPLASYEQYF.

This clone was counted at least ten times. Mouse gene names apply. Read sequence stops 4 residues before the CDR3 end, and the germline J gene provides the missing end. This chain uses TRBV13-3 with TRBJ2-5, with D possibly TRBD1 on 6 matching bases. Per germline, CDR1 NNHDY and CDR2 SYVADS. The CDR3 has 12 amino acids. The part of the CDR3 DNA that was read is TGTGCCAGCAGGAACAGGGAAGAC. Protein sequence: CASRNRED. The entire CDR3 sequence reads CASRNREDTQYF.

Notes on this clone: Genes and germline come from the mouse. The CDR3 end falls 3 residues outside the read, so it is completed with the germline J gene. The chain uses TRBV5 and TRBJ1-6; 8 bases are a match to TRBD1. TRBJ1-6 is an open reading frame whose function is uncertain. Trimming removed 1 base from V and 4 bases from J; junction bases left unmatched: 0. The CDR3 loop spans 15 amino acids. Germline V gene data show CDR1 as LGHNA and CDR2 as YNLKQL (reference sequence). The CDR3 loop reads CASSQGTGYNSPLYF. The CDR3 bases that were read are TGTGCCAGCAGCCAAGGGACAGGGTATAATTCGCCC.

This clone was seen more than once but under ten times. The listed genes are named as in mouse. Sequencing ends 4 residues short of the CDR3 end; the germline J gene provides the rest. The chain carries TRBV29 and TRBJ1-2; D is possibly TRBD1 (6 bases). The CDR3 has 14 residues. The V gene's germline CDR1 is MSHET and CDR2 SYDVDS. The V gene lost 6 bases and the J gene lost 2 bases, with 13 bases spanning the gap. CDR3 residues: CASSPDSPNSDYTF. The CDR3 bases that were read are TGTGCTAGCAGCCCGGACAGTCCCAACTCC.

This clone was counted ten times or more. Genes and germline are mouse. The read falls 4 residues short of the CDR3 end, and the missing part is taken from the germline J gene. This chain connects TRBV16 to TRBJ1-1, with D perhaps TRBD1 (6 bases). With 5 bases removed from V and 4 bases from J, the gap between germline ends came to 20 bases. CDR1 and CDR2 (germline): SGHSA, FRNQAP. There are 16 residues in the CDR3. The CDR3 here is CASSTEGGGARTEVFF. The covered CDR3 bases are TGTGCAAGCAGCACAGAAGGGGGGGGCGCTCGCACA.

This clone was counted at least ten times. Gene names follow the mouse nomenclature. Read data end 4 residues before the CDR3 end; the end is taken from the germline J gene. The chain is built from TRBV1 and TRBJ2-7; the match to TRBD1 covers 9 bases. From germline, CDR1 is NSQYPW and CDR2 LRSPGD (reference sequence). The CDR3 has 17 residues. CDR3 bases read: TGCACCTGCAGTGCAGATCAATTTGGGACAGGGATTTAT. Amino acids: CTCSADQFGTGIY. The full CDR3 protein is CTCSADQFGTGIYEQYF.

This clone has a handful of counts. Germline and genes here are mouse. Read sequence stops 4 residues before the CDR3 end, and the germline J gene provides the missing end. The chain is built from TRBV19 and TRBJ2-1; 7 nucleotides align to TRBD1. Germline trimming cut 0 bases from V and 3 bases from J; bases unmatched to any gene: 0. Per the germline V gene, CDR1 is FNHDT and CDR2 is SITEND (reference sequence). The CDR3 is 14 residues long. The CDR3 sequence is CASSIGDSYAEQFF. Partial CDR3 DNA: TGTGCCAGCAGTATAGGGGACAGCTATGCT.

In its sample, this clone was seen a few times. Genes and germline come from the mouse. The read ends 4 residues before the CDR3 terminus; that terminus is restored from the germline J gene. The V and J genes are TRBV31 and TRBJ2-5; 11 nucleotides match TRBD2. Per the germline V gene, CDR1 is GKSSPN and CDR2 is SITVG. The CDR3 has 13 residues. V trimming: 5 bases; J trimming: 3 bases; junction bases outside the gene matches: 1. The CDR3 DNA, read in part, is TGTGCCTGGGACTGGGGGGGACAAGAC. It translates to CAWDWGGQD. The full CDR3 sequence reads CAWDWGGQDTQYF. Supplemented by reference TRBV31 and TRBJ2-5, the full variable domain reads AQTIHQWPVAEIKAVGSPLSLGCTIKGKSSPNLYWYWQATGGTLQQLFYSITVGQVESVVQLNLSASRPKDDQFILSTEKLLLSHSGFYLCAWDWGGQDTQYFGPGTRLLVL.

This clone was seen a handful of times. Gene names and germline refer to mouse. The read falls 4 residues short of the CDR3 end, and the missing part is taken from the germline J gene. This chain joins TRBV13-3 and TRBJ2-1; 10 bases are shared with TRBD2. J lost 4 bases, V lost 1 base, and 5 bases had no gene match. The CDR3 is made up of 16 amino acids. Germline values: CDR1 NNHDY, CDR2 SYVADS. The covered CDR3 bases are TGTGCCAGCAGTGATCCTGACTGGGGGGCGTATGCT. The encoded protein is CASSDPDWGAYA. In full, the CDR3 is CASSDPDWGAYAEQFF.

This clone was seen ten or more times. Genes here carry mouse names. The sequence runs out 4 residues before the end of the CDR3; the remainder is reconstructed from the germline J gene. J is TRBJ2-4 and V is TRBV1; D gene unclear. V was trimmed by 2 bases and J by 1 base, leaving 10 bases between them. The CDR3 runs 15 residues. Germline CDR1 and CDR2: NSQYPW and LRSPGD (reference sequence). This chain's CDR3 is CTCSALEKGQNTLYF. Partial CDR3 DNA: TGCACCTGCAGTGCACTCGAGAAAGGTCAAAAC.

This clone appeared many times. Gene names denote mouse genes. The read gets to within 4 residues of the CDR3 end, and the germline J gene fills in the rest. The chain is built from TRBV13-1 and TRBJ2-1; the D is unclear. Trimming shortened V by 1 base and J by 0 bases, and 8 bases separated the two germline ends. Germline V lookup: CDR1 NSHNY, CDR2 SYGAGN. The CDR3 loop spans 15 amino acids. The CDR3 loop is CASSDHSNNYAEQFF. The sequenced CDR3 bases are TGTGCCAGCAGTGATCACAGTAATAACTATGCT.

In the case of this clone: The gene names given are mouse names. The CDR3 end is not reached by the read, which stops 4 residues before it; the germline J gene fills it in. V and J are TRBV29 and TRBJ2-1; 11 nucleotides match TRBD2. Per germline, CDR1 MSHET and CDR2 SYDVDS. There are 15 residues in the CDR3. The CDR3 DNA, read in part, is TGTGCTAGCAGCCTACTGGGGGGGCGAGAGGCT. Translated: CASSLLGGREA. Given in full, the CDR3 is CASSLLGGREAEQFF.

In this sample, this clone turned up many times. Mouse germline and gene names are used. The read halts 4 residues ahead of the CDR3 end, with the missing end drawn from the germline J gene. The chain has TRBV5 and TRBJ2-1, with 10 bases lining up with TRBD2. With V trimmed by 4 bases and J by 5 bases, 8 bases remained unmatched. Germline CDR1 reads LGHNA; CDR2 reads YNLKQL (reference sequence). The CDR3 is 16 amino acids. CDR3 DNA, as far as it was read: TGTGCCAGCAGCCTCGACTGGGGGGAGTGGGATGCT. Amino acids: CASSLDWGEWDA. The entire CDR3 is CASSLDWGEWDAEQFF.

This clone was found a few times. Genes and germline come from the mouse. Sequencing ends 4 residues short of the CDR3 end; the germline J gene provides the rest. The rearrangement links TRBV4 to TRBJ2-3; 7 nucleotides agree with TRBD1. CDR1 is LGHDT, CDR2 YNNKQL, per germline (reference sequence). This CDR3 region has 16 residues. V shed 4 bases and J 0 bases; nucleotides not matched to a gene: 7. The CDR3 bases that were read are TGTGCCAGCAGCTCCCTGGACAGGACTAGTGCAGAA. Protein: CASSSLDRTSAE. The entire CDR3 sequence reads CASSSLDRTSAETLYF.

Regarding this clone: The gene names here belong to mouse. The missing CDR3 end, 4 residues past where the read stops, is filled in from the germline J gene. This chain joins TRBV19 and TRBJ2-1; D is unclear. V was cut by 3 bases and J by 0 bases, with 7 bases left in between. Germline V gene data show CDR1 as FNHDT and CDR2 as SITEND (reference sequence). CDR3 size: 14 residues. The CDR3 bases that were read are TGTGCCAGCAGTAAACAGTATAACTATGCT. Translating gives CASSKQYNYA. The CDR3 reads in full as CASSKQYNYAEQFF.

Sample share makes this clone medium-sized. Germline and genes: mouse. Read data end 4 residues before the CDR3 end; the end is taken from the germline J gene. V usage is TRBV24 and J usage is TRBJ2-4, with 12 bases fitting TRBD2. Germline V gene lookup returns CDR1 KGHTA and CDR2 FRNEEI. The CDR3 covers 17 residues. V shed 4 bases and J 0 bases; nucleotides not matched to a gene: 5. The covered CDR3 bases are TGTGCCAGCAGTCCCCCGGGACTGGGGGGTAGTCAAAAC. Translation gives CASSPPGLGGSQN. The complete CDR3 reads CASSPPGLGGSQNTLYF.

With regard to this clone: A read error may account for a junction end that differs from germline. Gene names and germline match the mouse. CDR3 DNA, as far as it was read: TGCACCTGCAGTGCCGGGACTGGGGGGGCGCACAGTCGAAAC. The encoded protein is CTCSAGTGGAHSRN. The complete CDR3 reads CTCSAGTGGAHSRNTLYF. The rearrangement joins TRBV1 to TRBJ2-4; 14 nucleotides agree with TRBD2. The CDR3 end is not reached by the read, which stops 4 residues before it; the germline J gene fills it in. CDR3 length equals 18 residues. Germline values: CDR1 NSQYPW, CDR2 LRSPGD (reference sequence).

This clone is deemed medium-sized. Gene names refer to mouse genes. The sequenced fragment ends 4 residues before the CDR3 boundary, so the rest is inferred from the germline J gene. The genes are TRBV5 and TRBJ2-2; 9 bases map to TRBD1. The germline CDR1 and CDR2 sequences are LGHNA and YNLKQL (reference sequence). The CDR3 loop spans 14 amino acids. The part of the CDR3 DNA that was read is TGTGCCAGCAGCCCGTCCGGGACAGGGGGG. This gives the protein CASSPSGTGG. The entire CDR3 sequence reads CASSPSGTGGQLYF.

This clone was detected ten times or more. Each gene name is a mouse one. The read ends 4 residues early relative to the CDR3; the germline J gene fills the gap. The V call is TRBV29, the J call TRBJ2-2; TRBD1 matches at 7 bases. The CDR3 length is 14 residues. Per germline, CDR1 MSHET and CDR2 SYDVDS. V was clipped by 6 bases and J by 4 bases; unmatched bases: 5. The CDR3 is CASRYRGGTGQLYF. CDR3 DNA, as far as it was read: TGTGCTAGCAGATACAGGGGTGGCACCGGG.

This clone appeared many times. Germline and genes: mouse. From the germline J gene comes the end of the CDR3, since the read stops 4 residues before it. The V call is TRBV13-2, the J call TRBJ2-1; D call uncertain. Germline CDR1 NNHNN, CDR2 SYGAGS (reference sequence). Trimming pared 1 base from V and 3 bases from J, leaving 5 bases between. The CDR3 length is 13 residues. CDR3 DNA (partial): TGTGCCAGCGGTGATTTGGGCTATGCT. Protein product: CASGDLGYA. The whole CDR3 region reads CASGDLGYAEQFF.

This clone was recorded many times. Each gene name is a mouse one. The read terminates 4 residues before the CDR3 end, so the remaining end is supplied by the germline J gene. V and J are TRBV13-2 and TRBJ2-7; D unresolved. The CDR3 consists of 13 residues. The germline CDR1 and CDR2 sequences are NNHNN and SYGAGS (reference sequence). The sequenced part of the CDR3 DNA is TGTGCCAGCGGTGATGCAGCAGATTAT. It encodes CASGDAADY. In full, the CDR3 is CASGDAADYEQYF.

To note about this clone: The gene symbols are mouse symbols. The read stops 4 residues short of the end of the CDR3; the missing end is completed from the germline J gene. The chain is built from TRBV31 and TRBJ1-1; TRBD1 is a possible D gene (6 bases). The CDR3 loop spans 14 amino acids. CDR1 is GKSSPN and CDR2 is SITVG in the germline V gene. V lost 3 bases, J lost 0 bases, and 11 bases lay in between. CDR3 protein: CAWRRDTANTEVFF. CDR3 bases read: TGTGCCTGGAGACGGGACACCGCAAACACA.

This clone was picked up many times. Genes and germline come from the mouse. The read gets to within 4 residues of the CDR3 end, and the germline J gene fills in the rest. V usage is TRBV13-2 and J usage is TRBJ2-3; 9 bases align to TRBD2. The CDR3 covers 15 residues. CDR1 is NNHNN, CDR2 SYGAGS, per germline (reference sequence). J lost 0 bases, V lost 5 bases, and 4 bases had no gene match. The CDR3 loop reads CASGTWGGSAETLYF. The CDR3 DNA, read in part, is TGTGCCAGCGGGACCTGGGGGGGTAGTGCAGAA.

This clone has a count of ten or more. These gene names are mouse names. The covered CDR3 bases are TGTGCTAGCAGTAGGGCAGGGGCGCAAAAC. Translated: CASSRAGAQN. The CDR3 in full is CASSRAGAQNTLYF. V usage is TRBV17 and J usage is TRBJ2-4; maybe TRBD1 (6 bases). From the germline J gene comes the end of the CDR3, since the read stops 4 residues before it. The length of the CDR3 is 14 residues. V was shortened by 3 bases and J by 3 bases, with 10 bases between the two germline ends. Per the germline V gene, CDR1 is MNHDT and CDR2 is YYDKIL.